The rows below give T cell receptor beta chains drawn from one sample of a study of TIL therapy for anti-PD-1-resistant metastatic lung cancer. The protocol was immunoSEQ multiplex PCR, while the TCRdb copy is restricted to in-frame clones and leaves out a portion. Of 5,000 to 6,000 clones listed, 60% to 75% are singletons. Source: tumor tissue, taken at baseline. Source of these receptors: a man in his 70s with non-small cell lung cancer. The CDR3 runs from the conserved cysteine through the conserved F or W. The order of the fields is D gene, J gene, V gene, clone size, CDR3 DNA, CDR3 protein. The D gene is left open where the match is weak. The size of a clone is reported for some rows only, either as once, few or many, or as a class for expanded clones.

D: TRBD1
J: TRBJ2-7
V: TRBV5-4
size: few
DNA: TGTGCCAGCAGCTTCACCGGGACAGCCAATACCTACGAGCAGTACTTC
CDR3: CASSFTGTANTYEQYF

D: .
J: TRBJ2-2
V: TRBV28
size: .
DNA: TGTGCCAGTCTAGGGCAGGGGAACACCGGGGAGCTGTTTTTT
CDR3: CASLGQGNTGELFF

D: .
J: TRBJ2-3
V: TRBV7-3
size: .
DNA: TGTGCCAGTAAAGAGGGTCGTAGTGGTACGCAGTATTTT
CDR3: CASKEGRSGTQYF

D: .
J: TRBJ1-6
V: TRBV30
size: .
DNA: TGTGCCTCACAGAGATATAATTCACCCCTCCACTTT
CDR3: CASQRYNSPLHF

D: .
J: TRBJ2-7
V: TRBV6-1
size: .
DNA: TGTGCCAGCAAGGGAGCAGGGGCCTACGAGCAGTACTTC
CDR3: CASKGAGAYEQYF

D: .
J: TRBJ2-7
V: TRBV2
size: .
DNA: TGTGCCAGCAGTGTAGGCGAGCAGTACTTC
CDR3: CASSVGEQYF

D: .
J: TRBJ1-2
V: TRBV30
size: few
DNA: TGTGCCTGGAGGATCGGACAGTCGTTCAACTATGGCTACACCTTC
CDR3: CAWRIGQSFNYGYTF

D: .
J: TRBJ2-4
V: TRBV30
size: .
DNA: TGTGCCTGGAGTGTATCCGTAGCCAAAAACATTCAGTACTTC
CDR3: CAWSVSVAKNIQYF

D: .
J: TRBJ1-1
V: TRBV5-1
size: few
DNA: TGCGCCAGCAGCTTGGCCATGACAGGCCGACTAGGTGAAGCTTTCTTT
CDR3: CASSLAMTGRLGEAFF

D: .
J: TRBJ1-2
V: TRBV7-9
size: few
DNA: TGTGCCAGCAGCTCAGAAGGCGGGGGCGGAATCTATGGCTACACCTTC
CDR3: CASSSEGGGGIYGYTF

D: .
J: TRBJ2-3
V: TRBV7-2
size: once
DNA: TGTGCCAGCAGCTTAGGTGGGACTAGCACAGATACGCAGTATTTT
CDR3: CASSLGGTSTDTQYF

D: .
J: TRBJ2-3
V: TRBV5-4
size: once
DNA: TGTGCCAGCAGCTTAGAAGGGCACGGGGGCACAGATACGCAGTATTTT
CDR3: CASSLEGHGGTDTQYF

D: .
J: TRBJ2-7
V: TRBV28
size: few
DNA: TGTGCCAGCAGGGGCACCTTCGAGCAGTACTTC
CDR3: CASRGTFEQYF

D: .
J: TRBJ2-1
V: TRBV11-2
size: .
DNA: TGTGCCAGCAGCTTAGCCCCTGAGCAGTTCTTC
CDR3: CASSLAPEQFF

D: .
J: TRBJ1-3
V: TRBV11-2
size: few
DNA: TGTGCCAGCAGCTTAACCGACAGCACTGGAAACACCATATATTTT
CDR3: CASSLTDSTGNTIYF

D: .
J: TRBJ1-2
V: TRBV19
size: .
DNA: TGTGCCAGTAGAACCTCCGCGGGGGGTGCCGTTAACTATGGCTACACCTTC
CDR3: CASRTSAGGAVNYGYTF

D: .
J: TRBJ2-1
V: TRBV6-5
size: .
DNA: TGTGCCAGCAGAAGTCCAGCGACCAATGAGCAGTTCTTC
CDR3: CASRSPATNEQFF

D: .
J: TRBJ2-3
V: TRBV7-8
size: .
DNA: TGTGCCAGCAGCCAGAGGGGACTCAGCACAGATACGCAGTATTTT
CDR3: CASSQRGLSTDTQYF

D: TRBD1
J: TRBJ1-6
V: TRBV28
size: .
DNA: TGTGCCAGCAGTTTATCACAGGGGAGCTCCTATAATTCACCCCTCCACTTT
CDR3: CASSLSQGSSYNSPLHF

D: TRBD1
J: TRBJ1-1
V: TRBV5-1
size: .
DNA: TGCGCCAGCAGCTTGCAGGGGGCGGGTACTGAAGCTTTCTTT
CDR3: CASSLQGAGTEAFF

D: TRBD2
J: TRBJ2-1
V: TRBV11-2
size: .
DNA: TGTGCCAGCAGCTCGAATTACCAGACTAGCGGGAGGGGAAATGAGCAGTTCTTC
CDR3: CASSSNYQTSGRGNEQFF

D: .
J: TRBJ1-5
V: TRBV9
size: few
DNA: TGTGCCAGCAGCGTAGATACAGGCAATCAGCCCCAGCATTTT
CDR3: CASSVDTGNQPQHF

D: .
J: TRBJ2-4
V: TRBV27
size: .
DNA: TGTGCCAGCAGTTCCCCCAGTACCCTCCCCAAAAACATTCAGTACTTC
CDR3: CASSSPSTLPKNIQYF

D: .
J: TRBJ1-1
V: TRBV5-1
size: .
DNA: TGCGCCAGCAGAGTGGGGGGGAACACTGAAGCTTTCTTT
CDR3: CASRVGGNTEAFF

D: TRBD1
J: TRBJ2-1
V: TRBV2
size: .
DNA: TGTGCCAGCAAACCGGGACAGGGCAATGAGCAGTTCTTC
CDR3: CASKPGQGNEQFF

D: .
J: TRBJ2-6
V: TRBV27
size: .
DNA: TGTGCCAGCAGGGGACACCTTTCGGCTGGGGCCAACGTCCTGACTTTC
CDR3: CASRGHLSAGANVLTF

D: .
J: TRBJ1-2
V: TRBV5-1
size: few
DNA: TGCGCCAGCAGCTTGGGGGACTTACTCGAAGCTAACTATGGCTACACCTTC
CDR3: CASSLGDLLEANYGYTF

D: .
J: TRBJ2-1
V: TRBV11-2
size: .
DNA: TGTGCCAGCAGCTTAAGCTTAGGCCAGGTTTACAATGAGCAGTTCTTC
CDR3: CASSLSLGQVYNEQFF

D: .
J: TRBJ2-2
V: TRBV18
size: once
DNA: TGTGCCAGCTCACCAAGTCCAGAGAACACCGGGGAGCTGTTTTTT
CDR3: CASSPSPENTGELFF

D: .
J: TRBJ1-1
V: TRBV6-1
size: .
DNA: TGTGCCAGCAGTCTGGGTCTGAACACTGAAGCTTTCTTT
CDR3: CASSLGLNTEAFF

D: .
J: TRBJ2-3
V: TRBV28
size: .
DNA: TGTGCCAGCAGTCGTTTCGGGGGGGGATCGGGACAGGCGACAGATACGCAGTATTTT
CDR3: CASSRFGGGSGQATDTQYF

D: TRBD1
J: TRBJ2-6
V: TRBV28
size: .
DNA: TGTGCCAGCAGTTTATCAACCCGACAGGGCTCTGGGGCCAACGTCCTGACTTTC
CDR3: CASSLSTRQGSGANVLTF

D: .
J: TRBJ1-1
V: TRBV19
size: .
DNA: TGTGCCAGTAGTGTAGGGGAAATCATGAACACTGAAGCTTTCTTT
CDR3: CASSVGEIMNTEAFF

D: .
J: TRBJ2-1
V: TRBV5-8
size: .
DNA: TGTGCCAGCAGCTTGCGTGGTACTAGTCGCTACAATGAGCAGTTCTTC
CDR3: CASSLRGTSRYNEQFF

D: TRBD1
J: TRBJ2-1
V: TRBV6-5
size: few
DNA: TGTGCCAGCCTCCCCGGGACAGGCTACAATGAGCAGTTCTTC
CDR3: CASLPGTGYNEQFF

D: TRBD1
J: TRBJ2-2
V: TRBV19
size: few
DNA: TGTGCCAGCAAAGGGGGCGCGAACACCGGGGAGCTGTTTTTT
CDR3: CASKGGANTGELFF

D: .
J: TRBJ2-5
V: TRBV6-1
size: .
DNA: TGTGCCAGCATTACCAACCCGGTGGGAAGGGAGACCCAGTACTTC
CDR3: CASITNPVGRETQYF

D: .
J: TRBJ1-6
V: TRBV5-8
size: .
DNA: TGTGCCAGCAGCTTGTGGACAGTAGATAATTCACCCCTCCACTTT
CDR3: CASSLWTVDNSPLHF

D: .
J: TRBJ2-7
V: TRBV2
size: few
DNA: TGTGCCAGCAGTGTTTGGACAGAGGAACCTACCTACGAGCAGTACTTC
CDR3: CASSVWTEEPTYEQYF

D: TRBD2
J: TRBJ2-1
V: TRBV5-1
size: once
DNA: TGCGCCAGCAGCTTAGATAGCGGGAGCAATGAGCAGTTCTTC
CDR3: CASSLDSGSNEQFF

D: .
J: TRBJ2-1
V: TRBV18
size: .
DNA: TGTGCCAGCTCCGCGGCTATCCGGGGCGATGAGCAGTTCTTC
CDR3: CASSAAIRGDEQFF

D: TRBD2
J: TRBJ2-3
V: TRBV6-5
size: .
DNA: TGTGCCAGCAGTTACCGCGGGAGTACAGATACGCAGTATTTT
CDR3: CASSYRGSTDTQYF

D: .
J: TRBJ2-7
V: TRBV20-1
size: .
DNA: TGCAGTGGTCAGCTCCAGGGGGAGCAGTACTTC
CDR3: CSGQLQGEQYF

D: .
J: TRBJ2-3
V: TRBV4-2
size: .
DNA: TGTGCCAGCAGCCAAATTTCACGAGGCTTCACAGATACGCAGTATTTT
CDR3: CASSQISRGFTDTQYF

D: TRBD1
J: TRBJ1-5
V: TRBV5-1
size: .
DNA: TGCGCCAGCAGCTTGGGGCCAGGGGGCCAGCCCCAGCATTTT
CDR3: CASSLGPGGQPQHF

D: .
J: TRBJ2-1
V: TRBV28
size: .
DNA: TGTGCCAGCAGTCCGCGCCCGGCGAGCTCCTACAATGAGCAGTTCTTC
CDR3: CASSPRPASSYNEQFF

D: .
J: TRBJ2-4
V: TRBV30
size: .
DNA: TGTGCCTGGAGTGTTAGGTTGGACCTAGCCAAAAACATTCAGTACTTC
CDR3: CAWSVRLDLAKNIQYF